The next 22 T cell receptor beta chains were all read from a single sample in a study of quantifying T cell responses using KT2 cells. Study background: cDNA was made from DNase-treated RNA using alpha and beta constant primers.

The cDNA 3' end received a ligated oligonucleotide with a UMI. The first PCR ran 3 to 5 cycles with an equimolar RC1.1 and RC1.2 beta primer mix. One entry per CDR3 protein, called by TCRdb with MiXCR from the UMI-ligation and nested PCR reads. The repertoire includes some 50,000 distinct CDR3 sequences, roughly 10% of them detected once, and 8% to 13% sits in the top ten. Sequencing was performed on PBMCs spiked with cells of the T cell clone KT2. The receptors shown here come from a human donor.

This clonotype has more than one count but fewer than ten. The genes are TRBV2 and TRBJ1-4; D is unresolved. The CDR3 is 14 residues long. The germline gives CDR1 SNHLY, CDR2 FYNNEI. Trimming pared 8 bases from V and 8 bases from J, leaving 18 bases between. The CDR3 sequence is CASGPEGRYEKLFF. CDR3 bases: TGTGCCAGCGGTCCCGAGGGTAGATACGAAAAACTGTTTTTT.

This clonotype appeared a few times. The chain carries TRBV4-1 and TRBJ1-5, with unresolved D. Germline loops: CDR1 MGHRA, CDR2 YSYEKL. Trimming left V 1 base short and J 5 bases short, with 6 bases between. The CDR3 sequence is 13 residues long. CDR3 DNA sequence: TGCGCCAGCAGCCAAGGTATTTATCAGCCCCAGCATTTT. It translates to CASSQGIYQPQHF.

The chain carries TRBV4-3 and TRBJ2-1, with D possibly matching TRBD2 (7 bases). The ends were cut back, 0 bases at V and 4 bases at J, with 13 bases in the middle. CDR3 length: 16 residues. CDR1 and CDR2 (germline): LGHNA, YSLEER. The CDR3 sequence: CASSQDTGGQYNEQFF. The CDR3 coding sequence is TGCGCCAGCAGCCAAGATACGGGAGGACAGTACAATGAGCAGTTCTTC.

In this sample, this clonotype turned up many times. The chain recombines TRBV11-3 with TRBJ2-2, with D tentatively TRBD1 (6 bases). Germline loops: CDR1 SGHNT, CDR2 YENEEA. Trimming left V 5 bases short and J 6 bases short, with 16 bases between. The CDR3 covers 15 residues. This chain's CDR3 is CASSPFDRKAGELFF. The CDR3 bases are TGTGCCAGCAGCCCTTTCGACAGGAAGGCCGGGGAGCTGTTTTTT.

This clonotype was detected only a few times. The chain recombines TRBV27 with TRBJ1-6; possibly TRBD1 for D (5 bases). The CDR3 runs to 15 residues. Deletions cut 2 bases from V and 14 bases from J, with 19 bases between. Germline loops: CDR1 MNHEY, CDR2 SMNVEV (reference sequence). In DNA, the CDR3 is TGTGCCAGCAGTTTAGTGGGGCAGGGAGAAATGGCCCTCCACTTT. Translation gives CASSLVGQGEMALHF.

This clonotype was counted only a few times. This chain links TRBV3-1 with TRBJ2-7, with no clear D. Germline assignment: CDR1 LGHDT and CDR2 YNNKEL (reference sequence). With 1 base removed from V and 7 bases from J, the gap between germline ends came to 5 bases. The CDR3 runs 11 residues. The CDR3, as DNA: TGTGCCAGCAGCCAAGGGATAGAGCAGTACTTC. Protein product: CASSQGIEQYF.

Note on this clonotype: This may stem from a read error, because a much larger clone lies one nucleotide away. This chain links TRBV18 with TRBJ1-5; D unresolved. In germline, CDR1 is KGHSH, CDR2 LQKENI. This CDR3 region has 16 residues. CDR3: CASSLQAVGGNQPQNF. The CDR3 bases are TGTGCCAGCTCACTCCAGGCCGTTGGAGGCAATCAGCCCCAGAATTTT.

The V and J genes are TRBV20-1 and TRBJ1-1; D remains ambiguous. Trimming took off 5 bases at V and 1 base at J, with 20 bases between the two ends. Germline lookup yields CDR1 DFQATT and CDR2 SNEGSKA (reference sequence). The CDR3 is 16 residues long. CDR3 DNA: TGCAGTGCTCCTCAGGCCGGCGAAGGGAGGAACACTGAAGCTTTCTTT. Amino acid sequence: CSAPQAGEGRNTEAFF.

The CDR3 reads CASSLAHQGRGYGYTF. CDR3 in DNA: TGTGCCAGCAGTTTAGCCCATCAGGGTCGGGGCTATGGCTACACCTTC. The chain joins TRBV12-3 or TRBV12-4 to TRBJ1-2; D perhaps matches TRBD1 (5 bases). The CDR3 sequence is 16 residues long. The V end was cut by 0 bases, the J end by 4 bases, with 15 bases between.

There are a few counts of this clonotype. V is TRBV2 and J is TRBJ1-1; tentatively, D is TRBD1 (6 bases). Trimming shortened V by 3 bases and J by 3 bases, and 14 bases separated the two germline ends. Germline CDR1 reads SNHLY; CDR2 reads FYNNEI. The CDR3 extends over 15 amino acids. The CDR3, as DNA: TGTGCCAGCAGTGAGTATTCGGGGGCAGACACTGAAGCTTTCTTT. It specifies CASSEYSGADTEAFF. Supplemented by reference TRBV2 and TRBJ1-1, the full variable domain reads EPEVTQTPSHQVTQMGQEVILRCVPISNHLYFYWYRQILGQKVEFLVSFYNNEISEKSEIFDDQFSVERPDGSNFTLKIRSTKLEDSAMYFCASSEYSGADTEAFFGQGTRLTVV.

The chain uses TRBV12-3 or TRBV12-4 and TRBJ1-2, with D unresolved. This CDR3 has 13 amino acids. V lost 6 bases, J lost 4 bases, and 12 bases lay in between. The CDR3 bases are TGTGCCAGCAGGCGGACGTCCTCCTATGGCTACACCTTC. This gives the protein CASRRTSSYGYTF.

This clonotype was counted a few times. The chain joins TRBV20-1 to TRBJ1-1; D is possibly TRBD1 (5 bases). Deletions cut 4 bases from V and 3 bases from J, with 12 bases between. This CDR3 has 13 amino acids. CDR1 is DFQATT and CDR2 is SNEGSKA in the germline V gene (reference sequence). The CDR3 region has the DNA TGCAGTGCTACGAGGACACCTTACACTGAAGCTTTCTTT. The encoded protein is CSATRTPYTEAFF.

The J gene is TRBJ1-6, the V gene TRBV7-9; D is perhaps TRBD1 (5 bases). V was shortened by 3 bases and J by 6 bases, with 18 bases between the two germline ends. Looked up from germline, CDR1 is SEHNR and CDR2 is FQNEAQ (reference sequence). The CDR3 contains 17 residues. The CDR3 nucleotides read TGTGCCAGCAGCTTCTTGGCGCCAGGGCTTACTAATTCACCCCTCCACTTT. It codes for CASSFLAPGLTNSPLHF.

The J gene is TRBJ2-7, the V gene TRBV7-8, with 9 positions matching TRBD1. This CDR3 contains 15 residues. Germline CDR1 and CDR2: SGHVS and FQNEAQ. V shed 4 bases and J 4 bases; nucleotides not matched to a gene: 8. The CDR3 DNA reads TGTGCCAGCAGCTACTGGACAGGGGCGCGGTACGAGCAGTACTTC. As protein: CASSYWTGARYEQYF.

The V gene is TRBV10-3, the J gene TRBJ2-2, with D unclear. Germline CDR1 and CDR2: ENHRY and SYGVKD. The V end lost 4 bases, the J end lost 5 bases, and 20 bases lay between the germline ends. The CDR3 extends over 17 amino acids. DNA for the CDR3: TGTGCCATCAGTGGAACAGCACCCACCCTAGGGACCGGGGAGCTGTTTTTT. Translation gives CAISGTAPTLGTGELFF.

The chain is built from TRBV6-5 and TRBJ1-1; 7 bases match TRBD1. The V gene end was trimmed by 6 bases and the J gene end by 4 bases; junction bases not matched to a gene: 8. CDR1 MNHEY and CDR2 SVGAGI come from the germline V gene. CDR3 length: 14 amino acids. For the CDR3, the DNA is TGTGCCAGCAGGACGACAGGGAGCGGCACTGAAGCTTTCTTT. Translated: CASRTTGSGTEAFF.

At least ten counts were recorded for this clonotype. The V gene is TRBV7-9, the J gene TRBJ2-7, with unresolved D. Germline V gives CDR1 SEHNR, CDR2 FQNEAQ (reference sequence). Trimming stripped 5 bases from V and 3 bases from J, with 8 bases between. The CDR3 is made up of 12 amino acids. CDR3 protein: CASSPSDYEQYF. CDR3 DNA: TGTGCCAGCAGCCCGTCAGACTACGAGCAGTACTTC.

The gene calls are TRBV7-9 and TRBJ1-1; tentatively, D is TRBD1 (6 bases). The V end was cut by 6 bases, the J end by 0 bases, with 11 bases between. Per germline, CDR1 SEHNR and CDR2 FQNEAQ (reference sequence). The CDR3 length is 14 residues. The DNA for the CDR3 is TGTGCCAGCAGTACCGGGACATTGAACACTGAAGCTTTCTTT. Its protein is CASSTGTLNTEAFF.

This clonotype has more than one count but fewer than ten. The V call is TRBV6-5, the J call TRBJ2-1; D ambiguous. CDR1 is MNHEY and CDR2 is SVGAGI in the germline V gene. V dropped 0 bases and J dropped 7 bases, with 16 bases sitting between them. CDR3 length: 16 amino acids. The CDR3 is CASSYSRPPSLNEQFF. CDR3 DNA sequence: TGTGCCAGCAGTTACTCGAGACCCCCTTCGTTAAATGAGCAGTTCTTC.

This clonotype was picked up a small number of times. V gene TRBV20-1 combines with J gene TRBJ2-3; maybe TRBD2 (6 bases). V lost 2 bases to trimming and J lost 0 bases, with 12 bases between them. This CDR3 has 15 amino acids. Per the germline V gene, CDR1 is DFQATT and CDR2 is SNEGSKA (reference sequence). The CDR3 region has the DNA TGCAGTGCTAGAAAGCCGGGACTTAGCACAGATACGCAGTATTTT. Translated, it gives CSARKPGLSTDTQYF.

The chain couples TRBV3-1 to TRBJ2-1; no definite D call. The V gene's germline CDR1 is LGHDT and CDR2 YNNKEL (reference sequence). Trimming shortened V by 1 base and J by 0 bases, and 7 bases separated the two germline ends. The CDR3 spans 15 residues. CDR3 region: CASSQAVTSYNEQFF. CDR3 in DNA: TGTGCCAGCAGCCAAGCGGTCACCTCCTACAATGAGCAGTTCTTC.

The chain recombines TRBV6-1 with TRBJ1-2; the D is unclear. V was clipped by 3 bases and J by 8 bases, with 22 bases between them. CDR1 and CDR2 (germline): MNHNS, SASEGT. The CDR3 has 16 amino acids. The CDR3 DNA sequence: TGTGCCAGCAGTGATTCACGGCAGGCCTCCTTTAGAGGCTACACCTTC. Its protein product is CASSDSRQASFRGYTF.